A single sample is the source of the 20 T cell receptor beta chains below, sequenced in a study of human T cells and chemical hapten exposure. TCRdb reprocessed the RACE reads via MiXCR and lists one record per CDR3 protein. The sample holds a few hundred thousand distinct CDR3 sequences, about 6.3% seen once. As to time point: patch test 2, 6 weeks after DPC sensitization. Indicated treatment: therapeutic diphenylcyclopropenone sensitization with weekly scalp DPC. The sample here was whole blood, taken in connection with sensitization to the hapten diphenylcyclopropenone (DPC). The source of these receptors is a woman under 30 with alopecia areata. Some clones in this sample may be carry-over from other donors' samples.

The rearrangement links TRBV18 to TRBJ2-7; D ambiguous. The V end lost 2 bases, the J end lost 6 bases, and 8 bases lay between the germline ends. The CDR3 is 12 amino acids. Germline loops: CDR1 KGHSH, CDR2 LQKENI. The CDR3 reads CASSPSSPEQYF. For the CDR3, the DNA is TGTGCCAGCTCACCAAGCTCTCCCGAGCAGTACTTC.

The chain combines TRBV6-5 with TRBJ2-5; 7 bases fit TRBD1. Losses at the gene ends were 5 bases for V and 5 bases for J; bases not matched to a gene: 14. CDR3 length equals 16 residues. The germline CDR1 and CDR2 sequences are MNHEY and SVGAGI. DNA for the CDR3: TGTGCCAGCAGTCGACAGGGTAGCAAAGTAGGGGAGACCCAGTACTTC. Its protein product is CASSRQGSKVGETQYF.

A few counts support this clonotype. This rearrangement joins TRBV12-3 or TRBV12-4 to TRBJ2-3, with TRBD1 matching over 9 bases. V lost 4 bases, J lost 4 bases, and 6 bases stayed unmatched. The CDR3 runs to 15 residues. CDR3 protein: CASSSPGQGADTQYF. CDR3 bases: TGTGCCAGCAGTTCGCCGGGACAGGGAGCAGATACGCAGTATTTT.

This clonotype was recorded a few times. The chain employs TRBV10-3 and TRBJ1-2; 7 bases align to TRBD1. V shed 0 bases and J 2 bases; nucleotides not matched to a gene: 6. The CDR3 is 16 amino acids. Germline CDR1 and CDR2: ENHRY and SYGVKD. In DNA form, the CDR3 reads TGTGCCATCAGTGAGTCGATTTCGACAGGGAACTATGGCTACACCTTC. It is translated as CAISESISTGNYGYTF.

This clonotype was recorded many times. The genes are TRBV13 and TRBJ2-1; 9 bases are a match to TRBD1. J lost 3 bases, V lost 5 bases, and 11 bases had no gene match. This CDR3 region has 17 residues. Germline assignment: CDR1 PRHDT and CDR2 FYEKMQ (reference sequence). The CDR3 nucleotides read TGTGCCAGCAGCCGGCGGACAGGGGCTGACATCTACAATGAGCAGTTCTTC. This codes for CASSRRTGADIYNEQFF.

This clonotype was counted at least ten times. CDR3 nucleotides: TGCAGTGCTACGAGGGATGAGGGAGTAGGCACTGAAGCTTTCTTT. It is translated as CSATRDEGVGTEAFF. J is TRBJ1-1 and V is TRBV20-1; D uncertain. The CDR3 consists of 15 residues. Germline CDR1 and CDR2: DFQATT and SNEGSKA (reference sequence). V gave up 4 bases and J gave up 4 bases, with 19 bases separating them.

The rearrangement joins TRBV3-1 to TRBJ2-1; possibly TRBD1 or TRBD2 for D (7 bases each). With 8 bases removed from V and 0 bases from J, the gap between germline ends came to 14 bases. The germline gives CDR1 LGHDT, CDR2 YNNKEL (reference sequence). This CDR3 has 15 residues. CDR3 nucleotides: TGTGCCAGCGAACCAGGGGGGGGCTCCTACAATGAGCAGTTCTTC. This encodes CASEPGGGSYNEQFF.

This clonotype was found a few times. This rearrangement joins TRBV7-6 to TRBJ2-3; the match to TRBD2 covers 13 bases. Germline-derived CDR1 and CDR2 are SGHVS and FNYEAQ. Trimming removed 6 bases from V and 6 bases from J; junction bases left unmatched: 12. The CDR3 runs 17 residues. CDR3 bases: TGTGCCAGCAGTTCGGGACTAGCGGGGCCTAGCCGGGATACGCAGTATTTT. It is translated as CASSSGLAGPSRDTQYF.

DNA for the CDR3: TGTGCCAGCCGAGCGGGGGGCCGATACAATGAGCAGTTCTTC. It is translated as CASRAGGRYNEQFF. The chain carries TRBV19 and TRBJ2-1; 9 bases match TRBD2. Trimming at V came to 9 bases and at J to 4 bases, leaving 7 bases not matched to a gene. CDR1 is LNHDA and CDR2 is SQIVND in the germline V gene (reference sequence). The length of the CDR3 is 14 residues. Drawing the rest from reference TRBV19 and TRBJ2-1, the complete variable domain is DGGITQSPKYLFRKEGQNVTLSCEQNLNHDAMYWYRQDPGQGLRLIYYSQIVNDFQKGDIAEGYSVSREKKESFPLTVTSAQKNPTAFYLCASRAGGRYNEQFFGPGTRLTVL.

The chain employs TRBV6-6 and TRBJ1-2; D ambiguous. CDR1 MNHNY and CDR2 SVGAGI come from the germline V gene (reference sequence). This CDR3 comprises 14 residues. Trimming took 5 bases from V and 5 from J, leaving 15 bases between them. As DNA, the CDR3 is TGTGCCAGCAGTCCCGGGGATGGGAGATATGGCTACACCTTC. It codes for CASSPGDGRYGYTF.

This clonotype was seen ten or more times. The chain links TRBV14 to TRBJ1-4, with a possible D match to TRBD1 (6 bases). CDR1 is SGHDN, CDR2 FVKESK, per germline. The CDR3 runs 14 residues. Between the trimmed V and J ends, which lost 4 bases and 8 bases, there was a span of 14 bases. The chain's CDR3 is CASSLGQTGEKLFF. Here the CDR3 DNA reads TGTGCCAGCAGCCTCGGACAGACCGGAGAAAAACTGTTTTTT.

This clonotype was observed at least ten times. CDR3: CASSYSGGPSYEQYF. As DNA, the CDR3 is TGTGCCAGCAGTTACTCTGGGGGGCCCTCCTACGAGCAGTACTTC. The V and J genes are TRBV6-5 and TRBJ2-7; D possibly matches TRBD1 or TRBD2 (6 bases each). This CDR3 has 15 amino acids. V was pared by 0 bases and J by 0 bases, with 9 bases between. Germline lookup yields CDR1 MNHEY and CDR2 SVGAGI.

A few counts support this clonotype. The chain carries TRBV6-2 or TRBV6-3 and TRBJ2-1; 12 nucleotides agree with TRBD2. The V gene end was trimmed by 2 bases and the J gene end by 3 bases; junction bases not matched to a gene: 5. The CDR3 consists of 17 residues. Per germline, CDR1 MNHEY and CDR2 SVGEGT. The CDR3 DNA reads as TGTGCCAGCAGTTACAGGCTAGCGGGGGGGTTCTACAATGAGCAGTTCTTC. It translates to CASSYRLAGGFYNEQFF.

The chain combines TRBV13 with TRBJ2-7; 8 bases line up with TRBD2. Per the germline V gene, CDR1 is PRHDT and CDR2 is FYEKMQ (reference sequence). This CDR3 contains 16 residues. The V gene end was trimmed by 2 bases and the J gene end by 3 bases; junction bases not matched to a gene: 9. The CDR3 DNA is TGTGCCAGCAGCTTATATCTTAGCGGGGTTATCTACGAGCAGTACTTC. Residues: CASSLYLSGVIYEQYF.

This clonotype was observed many times. The rearrangement links TRBV12-3 or TRBV12-4 to TRBJ1-6; TRBD1 matches 7 bases. J lost 6 bases, V lost 3 bases, and 2 bases had no gene match. This CDR3 region has 14 residues. The CDR3 DNA reads TGTGCCAGCAGTTTGACAGGGCCTAATTCACCCCTCCACTTT. It codes for CASSLTGPNSPLHF.

The table lists this clonotype with many counts. The chain links TRBV7-2 to TRBJ1-2, with 9 positions matching TRBD1. Trimming took 5 bases from V and 5 from J; bases not matched to a gene: 9. The CDR3 totals 15 residues. CDR1 and CDR2 (germline): SGHTA, FQGNSA. CDR3 DNA sequence: TGTGCCAGCAGCCCCCAGGGGGACAGGGCATATGGCTACACCTTC. Protein product: CASSPQGDRAYGYTF. The whole variable domain, remainder taken from reference TRBV7-2 and TRBJ1-2, is GAGVSQSPSNKVTEKGKDVELRCDPISGHTALYWYRQSLGQGLEFLIYFQGNSAPDKSGLPSDRFSAERTGGSVSTLTIQRTQQEDSAVYLCASSPQGDRAYGYTFGSGTRLTVV.

This clonotype came up a few times. The J gene is TRBJ1-1, the V gene TRBV7-3; tentative D call: TRBD1 (6 bases). Germline-derived CDR1 and CDR2 are SGHTA and FQGTGA. This CDR3 is 15 amino acids long. Trimming took 4 bases from V and 1 from J, leaving 13 bases between them. The DNA of the CDR3 is TGTGCCAGCAGCTCCCTGGGGGCCCAGAACACTGAAGCTTTCTTT. It encodes CASSSLGAQNTEAFF.

The V call is TRBV12-3 or TRBV12-4, the J call TRBJ1-1; tentatively, D is TRBD1 (6 bases). V was trimmed by 3 bases and J by 0 bases, leaving 23 bases between them. There are 19 residues in the CDR3. The CDR3 reads CASSFPTGYGLSMNTEAFF. DNA of the CDR3: TGTGCCAGCAGTTTTCCCACAGGGTATGGACTCTCCATGAACACTGAAGCTTTCTTT.

A few counts support this clonotype. V usage is TRBV27 and J usage is TRBJ1-1, with 9 bases aligning to TRBD1. From germline, CDR1 is MNHEY and CDR2 SMNVEV (reference sequence). This CDR3 is 13 amino acids long. V gave up 6 bases and J gave up 7 bases; unmatched junction bases: 6. The CDR3 DNA is TGTGCCAGCAGCGTAGGACAGGGGAGTGAAGCTTTCTTT. The encoded protein is CASSVGQGSEAFF.

In this sample, this clonotype turned up many times. The rearrangement joins TRBV18 to TRBJ1-6; D uncertain. The CDR3 spans 15 residues. Germline V gene data show CDR1 as KGHSH and CDR2 as LQKENI. With 7 bases removed from V and 7 bases from J, the gap between germline ends came to 17 bases. The CDR3 sequence: CASWNPAEWNSPLHF. The CDR3 nucleotides read TGTGCCAGCTGGAACCCGGCAGAGTGGAATTCACCCCTCCACTTT. The full variable domain, with the rest looked up from reference TRBV18 and TRBJ1-6, is NAGVMQNPRHLVRRRGQEARLRCSPMKGHSHVYWYRQLPEEGLKFMVYLQKENIIDESGMPKERFSAEFPKEGPSILRIQQVVRGDSAAYFCASWNPAEWNSPLHFGNGTRLTVT.